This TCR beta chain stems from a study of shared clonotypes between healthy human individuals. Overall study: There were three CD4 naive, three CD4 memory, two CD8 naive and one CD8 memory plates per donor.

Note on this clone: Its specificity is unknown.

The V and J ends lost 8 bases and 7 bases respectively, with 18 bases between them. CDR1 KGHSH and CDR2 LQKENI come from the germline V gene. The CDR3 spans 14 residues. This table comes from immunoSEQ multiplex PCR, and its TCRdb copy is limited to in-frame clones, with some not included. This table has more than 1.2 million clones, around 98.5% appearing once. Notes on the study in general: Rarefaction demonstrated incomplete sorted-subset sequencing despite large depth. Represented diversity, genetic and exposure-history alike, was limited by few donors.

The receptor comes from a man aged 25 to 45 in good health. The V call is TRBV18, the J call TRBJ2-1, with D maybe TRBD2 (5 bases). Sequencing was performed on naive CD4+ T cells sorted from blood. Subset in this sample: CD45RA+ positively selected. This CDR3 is CASTPTRIRNEQFF. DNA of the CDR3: TGTGCCAGCACCCCAACTAGAATTCGGAATGAGCAGTTCTTC.